The TCR beta chain under discussion was sequenced for a study of blood T cell repertoires in COVID-19. The overall study: The study drew acute and convalescent COVID-19 samples from the United States, Italy and Spain. In each case, the material was cDNA or gDNA derived from T cells, B-cell-depleted T cells, or PBMCs.

Across 24 US areas, participants ranged in age from 18 to 89 years. With 5 bases clipped from V and 4 bases from J, the junction kept 6 bases outside the gene matches. The CDR3 consists of 14 residues. CDR1 and CDR2 from the germline V gene are SGHVS and FQNEAQ. The data were produced by immunoSEQ multiplex PCR, yet TCRdb's version contains in-frame clones alone and is incomplete. The sample has roughly 420,000 clones, approximately 88% seen once. This clone was counted a few times. This TCR derives from a woman in her thirties with acute COVID-19. The chain couples TRBV7-8 to TRBJ2-3; 7 nucleotides line up with TRBD1. Sequences were obtained from PBMCs or T cells enriched from blood (not recorded which). The CDR3 DNA sequence: TGTGCCAGCAGCCGAGACAGGGTAGCAGATACGCAGTATTTT. This encodes CASSRDRVADTQYF.